The T cell receptor (beta chain) described here comes from a study of CD8+CD57+ T cells in acquired aplastic anemia. Study overall: Roughly 3 ug was the average amount of DNA from sorted CD4+ and CD8+ cells. Study findings and constraints: CD8+ Simpson's diversity showed no significant patient-control difference.

The CDR3 is 13 residues long. V dropped 3 bases and J dropped 1 base, with 6 bases sitting between them. CDR1 LNHNV and CDR2 YYDKDF come from the germline V gene (reference sequence). Template material for TCR beta VDJ and CDR3 profiling consisted of genomic DNA. TCRdb analysed the reads with MiXCR anew, one entry per CDR3 protein. The table lists hundreds of thousands of distinct CDR3 sequences, 45% to 65% of them singletons. Note on this clonotype: Its antigen is as yet unknown.

The receptor was isolated from a human donor with severe aplastic anemia or a healthy control (not recorded which). The sequenced material came from sorted CD4+, CD8+, or CD8+CD57+ T cells (not recorded which) from PBMCs. The chain recombines TRBV15 with TRBJ1-1; D gene uncertain. Here the CDR3 reads CATSSQQNTEAFF. The CDR3 nucleotides read TGTGCCACCAGCAGTCAACAGAACACTGAAGCTTTCTTT.